This T cell receptor beta chain was recorded in a study of a mutant IDH1 vaccine in newly diagnosed glioma. Time point given: baseline, week 1 (first vaccination visit). Regarding treatment: pre-vaccination baseline after standard-of-care therapy. Germline V CDR1 and CDR2: SGHRS, YFSETQ. This CDR3 region has 16 residues. V was cut by 0 bases and J by 4 bases, with 16 bases left in between. The table came from immunoSEQ multiplex PCR; TCRdb's copy has only in-frame clones and leaves some out. This sample has about 67,000 clones, with around four fifths found just once. The source of this sequence is a woman in her late teens or twenties with glioma. Some clones in this sample may be carry-over from other donors' samples. The chain is built from TRBV5-1 and TRBJ2-5; D is unresolved. This specimen consisted of peripheral blood mononuclear cells (PBMCs), obtained from a glioma patient treated with radiotherapy, temozolomide or both. This CDR3 reads CASSLAITSLRETQYF. As DNA, the CDR3 is TGCGCCAGCAGCTTGGCGATAACTTCTCTTAGAGAGACCCAGTACTTC.